The table lists the clone carrying this TCR beta chain with a count of one. The CDR3 runs 16 residues. Germline V gene data show CDR1 as SGHVS and CDR2 as FQNEAQ. V gave up 1 base and J gave up 5 bases; unmatched junction bases: 7. The data were obtained in a study of T cell clones after liver transplantation. This table comes from immunoSEQ multiplex PCR, and its TCRdb copy is limited to in-frame clones, with some not included. Here the sample spans about 85,000 clones, nearly 85% being singletons. The specimen was CD4+ T cells from blood, collected 45 to 46 months after liver transplant. The rearrangement uses TRBV7-8 and TRBJ2-2; 7 nucleotides agree with TRBD2. This TCR was sampled from a human patient who received a liver transplant. The graft donor may have given rise to some T cells. The CDR3 protein is CASSLGAGDATGELFF. The CDR3 region has the DNA TGTGCCAGCAGCTTAGGGGCGGGAGACGCGACCGGGGAGCTGTTTTTT.